The 21 T cell receptor beta chains below were found in one sample sequenced in a study of T cell responses to AZD1222 COVID-19 vaccine. The method was immunoSEQ multiplex PCR; TCRdb's version includes in-frame clones alone and lacks a portion of them. In the table there are approximately 180,000 clones, roughly nine tenths of which are singletons. The sequencing used peripheral blood, collected 28 days after the second dose of the MenACWY control vaccine. These receptors were obtained from an adult who received the MenACWY meningococcal vaccine as a control.

A single count supports this clone. The CDR3 nucleotides are TGTGCCAGCAGTGACGGCCCGAACACCGGGGAGCTGTTTTTT. It codes for CASSDGPNTGELFF. V gene TRBV6-4 combines with J gene TRBJ2-2; D gene uncertain. V was cut by 2 bases and J by 0 bases, with 4 bases left in between. The CDR3 is 14 amino acids. Germline lookup yields CDR1 MRHNA and CDR2 SNTAGT.

The chain combines TRBV7-9 with TRBJ1-5; maybe TRBD1 (6 bases). Germline V CDR1 and CDR2: SEHNR, FQNEAQ (reference sequence). V lost 6 bases, J lost 2 bases, and 17 bases lay in between. The CDR3 has 16 amino acids. The CDR3 DNA sequence: TGTGCCAGCAGTCAAGGGGGGGCTGGCGGCAATCAGCCCCAGCATTTT. Its translation: CASSQGGAGGNQPQHF.

The CDR3 loop reads CASSSFRDGGYTF. The CDR3 DNA reads as TGTGCCAGCAGTTCCTTCCGGGACGGAGGCTACACCTTC. This chain links TRBV6-2 or TRBV6-3 with TRBJ1-2; D is perhaps TRBD1 (5 bases). This CDR3 has 13 amino acids. The germline V and J ends were trimmed by 4 bases and 8 bases, with 14 bases remaining between them. CDR1 and CDR2 (germline): MNHEY, SVGEGT.

In DNA, the CDR3 is TGTGCCAGCAAGATTTCTAGCGGGAGGGCCTCACGCTACAATGAGCAGTTCTTC. This encodes CASKISSGRASRYNEQFF. The V and J genes are TRBV19 and TRBJ2-1; 12 positions match TRBD2. Germline V gene sequence: CDR1 LNHDA, CDR2 SQIVND (reference sequence). V was pared by 9 bases and J by 3 bases, with 15 bases of the junction left unmatched. This CDR3 spans 18 amino acids.

To note about this clone: The junction and the germline gene differ at one end; a read error may be behind it. This chain links TRBV7-9 with TRBJ1-2, with a tentative D call TRBD1 (6 bases). The CDR3 sequence is 12 residues long. Per the germline V gene, CDR1 is SEHNR and CDR2 is FQNEAQ (reference sequence). The CDR3 is CASSPGHHGYAF. The CDR3 region has the DNA TGTGCCAGCAGCCCGGGACACCATGGCTACGCCTTC.

This chain uses TRBV11-3 with TRBJ2-5; D call uncertain. This CDR3 region has 13 residues. The V gene's germline CDR1 is SGHNT and CDR2 YENEEA. The V end was cut by 1 base, the J end by 2 bases, with 5 bases between. The CDR3 nucleotides read TGTGCCAGCAGCTTAGTCCAGCAAGAGACCCAGTACTTC. Amino acid sequence: CASSLVQQETQYF.

The chain is built from TRBV21-1 and TRBJ1-2; no DNA check was done on the table's D call, TRBD1. TRBV21-1 is tagged as a pseudogene. This CDR3 is built from 16 residues. CDR3 nucleotides: TGTGCCAGCAGCAAACGGTTAGCTACCGACAGGAGGGGCTACACCTTC. Amino acids: CASSKRLATDRRGYTF.

The chain has TRBV28 and TRBJ1-1; weak D call: TRBD1 (6 bases). The CDR3 is 14 amino acids. Trimming pared 5 bases from V and 7 bases from J, leaving 17 bases between. Germline V gene data show CDR1 as MDHEN and CDR2 as SYDVKM. For the CDR3, the DNA is TGTGCCAGCAGTGGACGGGGGACACCAAGTGAAGCTTTCTTT. This sequence encodes CASSGRGTPSEAFF.

In this sample, this clone turned up once. This chain links TRBV25-1 with TRBJ1-1; tentatively, D is TRBD1 (6 bases). V was clipped by 3 bases and J by 11 bases, with 22 bases between them. CDR3 length equals 15 residues. The germline gives CDR1 MGHDK, CDR2 SYGVNS. CDR3 sequence: CASSESFPGGRRAFF. In DNA form, the CDR3 reads TGTGCCAGCAGTGAGTCTTTTCCGGGGGGCCGGAGGGCTTTCTTT.

The V gene is TRBV11-3, the J gene TRBJ2-5; D uncertain. The ends were cut back, 1 base at V and 5 bases at J, with 5 bases in the middle. Germline V gives CDR1 SGHNT, CDR2 YENEEA. CDR3 length: 12 amino acids. The CDR3 sequence is CASSLVAETQYF. The CDR3 coding sequence is TGTGCCAGCAGCTTAGTGGCGGAGACCCAGTACTTC. Full variable domain (outside the CDR3, taken from reference TRBV11-3 and TRBJ2-5): EAGVVQSPRYKIIEKKQPVAFWCNPISGHNTLYWYLQNLGQGPELLIRYENEEAVDDSQLPKDRFSAERLKGVDSTLKIQPAELGDSAVYLCASSLVAETQYFGPGTRLLVL.

The chain employs TRBV10-2 and TRBJ2-1; possible D gene TRBD2, 5 bases. The V and J ends lost 6 bases and 10 bases respectively, with 10 bases between them. Germline V lookup: CDR1 WSHSY, CDR2 SAAADI. This CDR3 has 11 amino acids. The CDR3 sequence is CASSQLEEQFF. The CDR3 DNA reads as TGCGCCAGCAGCCAACTAGAAGAGCAGTTCTTC.

The chain couples TRBV5-6 to TRBJ1-2; D call uncertain. V shed 0 bases and J shed 3 bases, with 9 bases lying between them. CDR1 and CDR2 (germline): SGHDT, YYEEEE. The CDR3 extends over 14 amino acids. The DNA of the CDR3 is TGTGCCAGCAGCTTGGGGACCGGATACTATGGCTACACCTTC. Its translation: CASSLGTGYYGYTF.

This sequence joins TRBV2 and TRBJ2-7, with D possibly called TRBD1 or TRBD2 (6 bases each). The CDR3 contains 15 residues. With 4 bases removed from V and 1 base from J, the gap between germline ends came to 14 bases. Germline CDR1 SNHLY, CDR2 FYNNEI. The DNA of the CDR3 is TGTGCCAGCAGTGGGGGGGCAGGCCGGTCCTACGAGCAGTACTTC. Translation: CASSGGAGRSYEQYF. Variable domain in full (rest from reference TRBV2 and TRBJ2-7): EPEVTQTPSHQVTQMGQEVILRCVPISNHLYFYWYRQILGQKVEFLVSFYNNEISEKSEIFDDQFSVERPDGSNFTLKIRSTKLEDSAMYFCASSGGAGRSYEQYFGPGTRLTVT.

Concerning this clone: An end of the junction differs from the germline gene, which may be a read error. The chain employs TRBV7-2 and TRBJ2-3; TRBD1 might be the D (5 bases). CDR1 and CDR2 from the germline V gene are SGHTA and FQGNSA. The CDR3 has 12 residues. The CDR3 bases are TGTGCCAGCAGCTTGGGCACAGGTACGCAGTATTTT. Translation gives CASSLGTGTQYF.

The chain recombines TRBV28 with TRBJ1-2, with D tentatively TRBD1 (5 bases). V lost 1 base and J lost 11, with 26 bases in between. The CDR3 is 17 residues long. In germline, CDR1 is MDHEN, CDR2 SYDVKM. CDR3 in amino acids: CASSLSGTAARRWRYTF. DNA for the CDR3: TGTGCCAGCAGTTTATCAGGGACGGCGGCCAGGCGCTGGAGGTACACCTTC.

CDR3 bases: TGCAGCGTTGTAGACACAGGGTTTGTCCTGACTTTC. Translated, it gives CSVVDTGFVLTF. The chain has TRBV29-1 and TRBJ2-6; a weak D match, TRBD1 (6 bases). V was clipped by 4 bases and J by 13 bases, with 14 bases between them. The CDR3 is 12 amino acids. The germline V gene encodes CDR1 SQVTM and CDR2 ANQGSEA.

In its sample, this clone was seen once. J is TRBJ1-2 and V is TRBV7-6; D gene uncertain. The CDR3 runs 14 residues. The germline V gene encodes CDR1 SGHVS and CDR2 FNYEAQ. V dropped 1 base and J dropped 8 bases, with 14 bases sitting between them. Here the CDR3 reads CASSLGGRGGGYTF. As DNA, the CDR3 is TGTGCCAGCAGCTTAGGTGGACGAGGAGGAGGCTACACCTTC.

The chain joins TRBV30 to TRBJ2-1, with 11 nucleotides matching TRBD1. The CDR3 loop spans 14 amino acids. Trimming removed 1 base from V and 6 bases from J; junction bases left unmatched: 2. Germline lookup yields CDR1 GTSNPN and CDR2 SVGIG (reference sequence). The CDR3 DNA sequence: TGTGCCTGGAGTGGGGACAGGGGGGGCAATGAGCAGTTCTTC. The encoded protein is CAWSGDRGGNEQFF.

This chain links TRBV27 with TRBJ1-2; 7 nucleotides match TRBD1. The junction had 8 bases not matched to a gene; V was cut back by 5 bases and J by 5 bases. CDR1 and CDR2 (germline): MNHEY, SMNVEV (reference sequence). The CDR3 is made up of 14 amino acids. The CDR3 loop reads CASSANRDRYGYTF. CDR3 DNA: TGTGCCAGCAGTGCGAACCGGGACAGATATGGCTACACCTTC.

The chain couples TRBV27 to TRBJ1-5; weak D call: TRBD1 (6 bases). Germline CDR1 reads MNHEY; CDR2 reads SMNVEV (reference sequence). Trimming cost V 10 bases and J 0 bases, with 19 bases left between them. The CDR3 is made up of 16 amino acids. The CDR3 reads CATRRGADYSNQPQHF. CDR3 coding DNA: TGTGCCACCCGACGGGGGGCGGACTATAGCAATCAGCCCCAGCATTTT.

This chain uses TRBV5-1 with TRBJ1-2; D not certain. The CDR3 totals 14 residues. Germline loops: CDR1 SGHRS, CDR2 YFSETQ. V dropped 0 bases and J dropped 4 bases, with 10 bases sitting between them. The CDR3 is CASSLVEGAYGYTF. The CDR3 DNA reads as TGCGCCAGCAGCTTGGTGGAGGGTGCCTATGGCTACACCTTC.